At least ten counts were recorded for the clone carrying this T cell receptor beta chain. The record originates from a study of early T cells in non-severe SARS-CoV-2 infection. In TCRdb, the 5' RACE reads were re-called with MiXCR into one record per CDR3 protein. The repertoire consists of roughly 58,000 distinct CDR3 sequences, with about 12% occurring once and the leading ten covering roughly 1.4%. In germline, CDR1 is SGHAT, CDR2 FQNNGV. The germline V and J ends were trimmed by 5 bases and 3 bases, with 10 bases remaining between them. CDR3 size: 13 residues. This TCR came from an adult who was a healthcare worker with PCR-confirmed SARS-CoV-2 infection or an uninfected control (not recorded which). The V call is TRBV11-2, the J call TRBJ2-5; D gene ambiguous. Sequenced: whole blood. The CDR3 loop is CASSLSREETQYF. As DNA, the CDR3 is TGTGCCAGCAGCCTGTCGAGAGAAGAGACCCAGTACTTC.